This T cell receptor (beta chain) was retrieved from a study of blood T cell repertoires in COVID-19. The wider study: Specimens from acute and convalescent COVID-19 originated in the United States, Italy and Spain. Sample material is recorded as cDNA or gDNA derived from T cells, B-cell-depleted T cells, or PBMCs.

The authors' processing: Researchers report that nucleated cell counts were estimated from reference gene primer amplification. Only in-frame clones appear in the TCRdb table, and some are missing; sequencing was by immunoSEQ multiplex PCR. That table gives V, J and clone size, and the DNA gave D and trimming. The sample carries approximately 160,000 clones, about 81% recorded once. Sequenced material: peripheral blood. The sequence was obtained from a woman older than 75 with acute or convalescent COVID-19.

The CDR3 coding sequence is TGTGCCAGCAGCTTAGCGGGAAATGGGGAGACCCAGTACTTC. Translated: CASSLAGNGETQYF. The chain recombines TRBV7-3 with TRBJ2-5; TRBD2 might be the D (6 bases). There are 14 residues in the CDR3. The V gene's germline CDR1 is SGHTA and CDR2 FQGTGA. V shed 2 bases and J shed 5 bases, with 12 bases lying between them.